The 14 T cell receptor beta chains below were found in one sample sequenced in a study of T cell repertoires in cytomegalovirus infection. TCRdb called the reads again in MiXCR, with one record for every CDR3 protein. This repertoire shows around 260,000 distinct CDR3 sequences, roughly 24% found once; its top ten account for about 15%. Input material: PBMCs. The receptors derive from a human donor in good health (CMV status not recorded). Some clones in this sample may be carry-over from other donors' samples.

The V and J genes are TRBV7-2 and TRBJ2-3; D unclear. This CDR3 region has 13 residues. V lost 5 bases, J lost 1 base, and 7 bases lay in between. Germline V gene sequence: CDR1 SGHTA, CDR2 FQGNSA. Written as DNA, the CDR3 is TGTGCCAGCAGCCGAGACGGCACAGATACGCAGTATTTT. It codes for CASSRDGTDTQYF.

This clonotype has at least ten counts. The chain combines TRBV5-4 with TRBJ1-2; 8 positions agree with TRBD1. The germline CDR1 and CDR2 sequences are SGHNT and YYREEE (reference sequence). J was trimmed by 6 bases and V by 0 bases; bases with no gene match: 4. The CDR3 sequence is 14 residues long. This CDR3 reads CASSLESGGDGYTF. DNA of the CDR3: TGTGCCAGCAGCTTGGAGTCAGGGGGCGATGGCTACACCTTC. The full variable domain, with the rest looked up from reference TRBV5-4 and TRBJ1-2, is ETGVTQSPTHLIKTRGQQVTLRCSSQSGHNTVSWYQQALGQGPQFIFQYYREEENGRGNFPPRFSGLQFPNYSSELNVNALELDDSALYLCASSLESGGDGYTFGSGTRLTVV.

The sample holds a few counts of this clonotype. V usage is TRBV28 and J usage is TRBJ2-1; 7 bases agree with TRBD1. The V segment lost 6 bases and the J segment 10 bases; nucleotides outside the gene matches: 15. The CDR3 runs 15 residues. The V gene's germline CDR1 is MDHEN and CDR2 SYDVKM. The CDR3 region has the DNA TGTGCCAGCAGGTCACAGGGGCGGACTGCCAAGGAGCAGTTCTTC. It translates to CASRSQGRTAKEQFF.

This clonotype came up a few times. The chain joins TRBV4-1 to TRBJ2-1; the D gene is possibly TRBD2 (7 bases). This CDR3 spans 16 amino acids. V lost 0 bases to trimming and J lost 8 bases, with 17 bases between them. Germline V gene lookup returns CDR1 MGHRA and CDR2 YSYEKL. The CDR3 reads CASSQDLRGARDEQFF. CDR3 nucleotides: TGCGCCAGCAGCCAAGATCTACGGGGGGCCAGGGATGAGCAGTTCTTC.

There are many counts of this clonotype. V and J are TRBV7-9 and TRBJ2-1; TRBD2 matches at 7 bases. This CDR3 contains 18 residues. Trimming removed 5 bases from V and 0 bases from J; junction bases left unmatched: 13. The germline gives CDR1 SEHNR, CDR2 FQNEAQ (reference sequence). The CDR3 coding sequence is TGTGCCAGCAGCGCGGGACTAACTACTTTGAGCTCCTACAATGAGCAGTTCTTC. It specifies CASSAGLTTLSSYNEQFF.

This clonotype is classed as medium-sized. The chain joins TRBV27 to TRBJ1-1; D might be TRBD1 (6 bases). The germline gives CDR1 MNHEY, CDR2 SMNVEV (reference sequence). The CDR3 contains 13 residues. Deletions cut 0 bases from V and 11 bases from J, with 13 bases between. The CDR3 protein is CASSLSGGRGAFF. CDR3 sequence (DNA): TGTGCCAGCAGTTTATCGGGGGGGCGCGGGGCTTTCTTT.

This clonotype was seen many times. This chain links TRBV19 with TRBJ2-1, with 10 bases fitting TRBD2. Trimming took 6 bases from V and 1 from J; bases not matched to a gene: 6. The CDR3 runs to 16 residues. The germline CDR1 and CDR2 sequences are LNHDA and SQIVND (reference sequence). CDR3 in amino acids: CASRPSGRLSYNEQFF. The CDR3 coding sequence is TGTGCCAGTAGACCTAGCGGGAGATTGTCCTACAATGAGCAGTTCTTC.

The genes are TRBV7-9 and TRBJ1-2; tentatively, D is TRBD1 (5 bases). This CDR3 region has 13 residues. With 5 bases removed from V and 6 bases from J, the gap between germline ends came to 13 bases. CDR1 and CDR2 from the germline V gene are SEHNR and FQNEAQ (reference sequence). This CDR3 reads CASSLLRGDGYTF. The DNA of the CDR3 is TGTGCCAGCAGCCTACTACGGGGGGATGGCTACACCTTC.

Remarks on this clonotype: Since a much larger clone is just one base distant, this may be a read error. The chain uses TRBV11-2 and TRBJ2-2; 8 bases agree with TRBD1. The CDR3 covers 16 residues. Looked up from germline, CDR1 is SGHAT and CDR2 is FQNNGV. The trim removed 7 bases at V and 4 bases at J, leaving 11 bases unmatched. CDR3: CASTKIDRGGTGELFF. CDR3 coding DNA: TGTGCCAGCACCAAAATCGACAGGGGAGGCACCGGGGAGCTGTTTTTT. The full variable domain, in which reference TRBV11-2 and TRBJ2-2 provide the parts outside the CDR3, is EAGVAQSPRYKIIEKRQSVAFWCNPISGHATLYWYQQILGQGPKLLIQFQNNGVVDDSQLPKDRFSAERLKGVDSTLKIQPAKLEDSAVYLCASTKIDRGGTGELFFGEGSRLTVL.

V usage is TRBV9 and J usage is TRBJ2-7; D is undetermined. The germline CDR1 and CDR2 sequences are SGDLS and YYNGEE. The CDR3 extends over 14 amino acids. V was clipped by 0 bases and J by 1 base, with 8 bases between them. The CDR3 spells CASSVDGESYEQYF. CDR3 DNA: TGTGCCAGCAGCGTAGATGGAGAGTCCTACGAGCAGTACTTC. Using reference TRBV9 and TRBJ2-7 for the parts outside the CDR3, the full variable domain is DSGVTQTPKHLITATGQRVTLRCSPRSGDLSVYWYQQSLDQGLQFLIQYYNGEERAKGNILERFSAQQFPDLHSELNLSSLELGDSALYFCASSVDGESYEQYFGPGTRLTVT.

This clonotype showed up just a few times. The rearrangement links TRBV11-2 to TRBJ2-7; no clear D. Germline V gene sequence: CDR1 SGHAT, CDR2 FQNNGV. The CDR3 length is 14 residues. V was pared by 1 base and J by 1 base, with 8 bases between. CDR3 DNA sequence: TGTGCCAGCAGCTTAGCCCAGGCTTCCTACGAGCAGTACTTC. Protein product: CASSLAQASYEQYF.

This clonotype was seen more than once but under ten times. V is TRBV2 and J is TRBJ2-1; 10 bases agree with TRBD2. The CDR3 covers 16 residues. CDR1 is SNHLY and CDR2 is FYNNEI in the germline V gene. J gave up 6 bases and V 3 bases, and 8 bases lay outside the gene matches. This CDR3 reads CASSEGAGGPSNEQFF. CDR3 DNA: TGTGCCAGCAGTGAGGGAGCGGGAGGGCCTTCCAATGAGCAGTTCTTC.

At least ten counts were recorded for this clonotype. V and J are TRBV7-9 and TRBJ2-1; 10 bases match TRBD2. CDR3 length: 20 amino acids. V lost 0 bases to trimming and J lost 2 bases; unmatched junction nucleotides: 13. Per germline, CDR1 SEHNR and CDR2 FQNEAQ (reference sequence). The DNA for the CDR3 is TGTGCCAGCAGCTTAGCGCTTGGGGTAGCGGGAGGTTTCGCCTACAATGAGCAGTTCTTC. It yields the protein CASSLALGVAGGFAYNEQFF.

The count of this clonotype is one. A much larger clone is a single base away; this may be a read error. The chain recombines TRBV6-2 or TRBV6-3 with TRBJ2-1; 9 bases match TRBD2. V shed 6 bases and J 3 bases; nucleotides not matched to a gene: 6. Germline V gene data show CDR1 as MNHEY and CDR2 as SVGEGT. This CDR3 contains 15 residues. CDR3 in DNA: TGTGCCAGCAGCGTCACTAGCGGGTGCTACAATGAGCAGTTCTTC. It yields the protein CASSVTSGCYNEQFF.